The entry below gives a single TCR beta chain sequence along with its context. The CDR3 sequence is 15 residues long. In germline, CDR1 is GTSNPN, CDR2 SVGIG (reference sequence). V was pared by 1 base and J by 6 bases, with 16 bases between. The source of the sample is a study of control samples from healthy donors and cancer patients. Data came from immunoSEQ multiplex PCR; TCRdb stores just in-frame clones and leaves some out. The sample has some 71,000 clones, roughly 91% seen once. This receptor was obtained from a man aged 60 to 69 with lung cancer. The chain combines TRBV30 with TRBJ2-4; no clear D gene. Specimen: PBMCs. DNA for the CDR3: TGTGCCTGGAGTGCTAACCCACAAGCTCTAAACATTCAGTACTTC. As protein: CAWSANPQALNIQYF.